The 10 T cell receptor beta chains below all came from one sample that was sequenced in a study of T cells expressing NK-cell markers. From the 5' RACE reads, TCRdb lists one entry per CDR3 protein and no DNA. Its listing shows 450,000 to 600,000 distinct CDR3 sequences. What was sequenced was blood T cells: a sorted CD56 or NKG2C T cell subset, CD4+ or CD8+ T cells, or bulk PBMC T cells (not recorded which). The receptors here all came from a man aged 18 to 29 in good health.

CDR3 region: CASSYLGDSPYEQYF. J is TRBJ2-7 and V is TRBV6-5; TCRdb proposes TRBD2, but this gene call is untestable without DNA. The CDR3 is made up of 15 amino acids. The V gene's germline CDR1 is MNHEY and CDR2 SVGAGI.

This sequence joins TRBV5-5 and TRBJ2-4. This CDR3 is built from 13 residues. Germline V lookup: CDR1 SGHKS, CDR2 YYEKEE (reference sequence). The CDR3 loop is CASSLRQDNIQYF.

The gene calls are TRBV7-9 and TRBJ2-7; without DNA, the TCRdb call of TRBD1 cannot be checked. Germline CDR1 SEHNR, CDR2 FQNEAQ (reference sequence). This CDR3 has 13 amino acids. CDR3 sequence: CASSYGQRYEQYF.

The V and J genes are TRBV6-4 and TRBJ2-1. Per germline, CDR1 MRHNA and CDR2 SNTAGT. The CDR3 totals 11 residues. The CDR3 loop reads CASSEGLRQFF.

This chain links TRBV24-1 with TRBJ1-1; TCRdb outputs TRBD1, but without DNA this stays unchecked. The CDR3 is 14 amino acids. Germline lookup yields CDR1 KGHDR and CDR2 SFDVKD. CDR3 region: CATSPTGTDTEAFF.

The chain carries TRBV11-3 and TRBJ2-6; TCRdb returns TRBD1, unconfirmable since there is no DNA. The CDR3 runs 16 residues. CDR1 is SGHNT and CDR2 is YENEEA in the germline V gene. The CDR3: CASSPGGHSGANVLTF.

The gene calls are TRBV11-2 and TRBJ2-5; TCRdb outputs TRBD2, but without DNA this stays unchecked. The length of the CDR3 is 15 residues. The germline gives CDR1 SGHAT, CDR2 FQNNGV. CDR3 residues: CASSSGTSSQETQYF.

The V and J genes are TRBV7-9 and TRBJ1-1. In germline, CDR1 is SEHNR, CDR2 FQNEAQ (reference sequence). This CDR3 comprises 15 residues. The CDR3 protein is CASSSMVTISTEAFF. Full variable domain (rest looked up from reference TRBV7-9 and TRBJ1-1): DTGVSQNPRHKITKRGQNVTFRCDPISEHNRLYWYRQTLGQGPEFLTYFQNEAQLEKSRLLSDRFSAERPKGSFSTLEIQRTEQGDSAMYLCASSSMVTISTEAFFGQGTRLTVV.

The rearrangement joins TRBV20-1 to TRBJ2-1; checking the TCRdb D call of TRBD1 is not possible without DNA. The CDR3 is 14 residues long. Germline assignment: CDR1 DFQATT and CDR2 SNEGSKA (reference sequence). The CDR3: CSARHETGINEQFF.

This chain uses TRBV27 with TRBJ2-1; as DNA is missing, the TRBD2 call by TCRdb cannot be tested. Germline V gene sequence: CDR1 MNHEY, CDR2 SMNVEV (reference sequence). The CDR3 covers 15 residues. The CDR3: CANPDTGLSYNEQFF.